This TCR beta chain was observed in a study of patients and donors after allogeneic stem cell transplantation. TCRdb analysed the RT-PCR reads with MiXCR anew, one entry per CDR3 protein. The sample shows more than 850,000 distinct CDR3 sequences, under 20% of them seen only once. This CDR3 has 16 amino acids. Trimming cost V 7 bases and J 3 bases, with 20 bases left between them. Germline CDR1 is MNHEY and CDR2 is SMNVEV (reference sequence). This TCR came from a human donor who was either an allogeneic HSCT recipient or a stem cell or donor lymphocyte infusion donor (not recorded which). It is not recorded whose cells these are; they may come from a transplant donor. Sequenced: blood, either unsorted or a sorted T cell fraction (not recorded which). This sequence joins TRBV27 and TRBJ2-3, with D uncertain. The CDR3 region has the DNA TGTGCCAGCAAACGAGGCCTCCTAGTACGGACAGATACGCAGTATTTT. This gives the protein CASKRGLLVRTDTQYF.